This TCR beta chain is from a study of T cells after yellow fever vaccination. Study-level background: Preparation of the low-cell-number fractions used SMART-Seq v4 Ultra Low Input. Study findings and constraints: Contamination by abundant bulk-population clonotypes could be present in FACS-sorted repertoires. A small proportion of clonotypes was detected in both the CD4 and CD8 compartments.

There are 14 residues in the CDR3. From germline, CDR1 is SGHDT and CDR2 YYEEEE. V gave up 0 bases and J gave up 3 bases, with 10 bases separating them. As concerns this clonotype: Its target is unknown.

The study made its TCR cDNA through 5'RACE template switching. That step introduced a universal primer site along with UMIs. MiXCR, applied by TCRdb to the 5' RACE reads, yields one record per CDR3 protein. The sample has some 420,000 distinct CDR3 sequences, about 19% seen once. This sequence joins TRBV5-6 and TRBJ2-7; D possibly corresponds to TRBD2 (5 bases). The material was PBMCs, obtained before the yellow fever booster vaccination. This sequence was found in a man younger than 35 who received the YFV17D yellow fever vaccine. CDR3 residues: CASSLGFGIYEQYV. The CDR3 DNA is TGTGCCAGCAGCTTGGGGTTCGGGATCTACGAGCAGTACGTC.